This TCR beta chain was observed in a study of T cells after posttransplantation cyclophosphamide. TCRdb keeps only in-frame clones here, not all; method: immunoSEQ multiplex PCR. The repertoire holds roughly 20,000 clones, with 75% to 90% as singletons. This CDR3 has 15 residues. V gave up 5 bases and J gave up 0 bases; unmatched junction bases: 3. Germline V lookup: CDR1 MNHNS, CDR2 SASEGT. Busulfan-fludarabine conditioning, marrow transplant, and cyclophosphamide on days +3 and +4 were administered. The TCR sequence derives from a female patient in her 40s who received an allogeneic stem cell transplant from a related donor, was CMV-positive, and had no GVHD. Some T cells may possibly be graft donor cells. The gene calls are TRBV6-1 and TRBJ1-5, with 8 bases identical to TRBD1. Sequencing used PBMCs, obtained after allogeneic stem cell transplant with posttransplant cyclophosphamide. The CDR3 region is CASSPQGASNQPQHF. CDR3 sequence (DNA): TGTGCCAGCAGTCCGCAGGGGGCTAGCAATCAGCCCCAGCATTTT.